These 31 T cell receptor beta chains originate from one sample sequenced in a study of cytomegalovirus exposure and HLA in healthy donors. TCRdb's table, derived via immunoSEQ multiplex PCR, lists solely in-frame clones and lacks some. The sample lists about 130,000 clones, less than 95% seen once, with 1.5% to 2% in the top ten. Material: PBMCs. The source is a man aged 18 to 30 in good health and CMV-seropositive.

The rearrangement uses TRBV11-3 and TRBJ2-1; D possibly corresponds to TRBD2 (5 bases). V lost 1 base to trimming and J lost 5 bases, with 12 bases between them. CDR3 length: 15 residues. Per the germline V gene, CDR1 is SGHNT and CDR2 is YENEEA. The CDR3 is CASSLGIQRNNEQFF. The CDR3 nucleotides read TGTGCCAGCAGCTTAGGTATACAGCGGAACAATGAGCAGTTCTTC.

This CDR3 is CASSLERGGYTEAFF. The CDR3 DNA is TGCGCCAGCAGCTTGGAACGGGGAGGGTACACTGAAGCTTTCTTT. The chain employs TRBV5-1 and TRBJ1-1; no reliable D call. V lost 0 bases to trimming and J lost 3 bases, with 12 bases between them. CDR1 and CDR2 (germline): SGHRS, YFSETQ. This CDR3 comprises 15 residues.

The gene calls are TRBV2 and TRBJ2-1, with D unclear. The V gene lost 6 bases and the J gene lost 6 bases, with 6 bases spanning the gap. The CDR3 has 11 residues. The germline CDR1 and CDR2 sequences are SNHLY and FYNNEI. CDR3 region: CASRELNEQFF. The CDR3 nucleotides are TGTGCCAGCAGGGAACTCAATGAGCAGTTCTTC.

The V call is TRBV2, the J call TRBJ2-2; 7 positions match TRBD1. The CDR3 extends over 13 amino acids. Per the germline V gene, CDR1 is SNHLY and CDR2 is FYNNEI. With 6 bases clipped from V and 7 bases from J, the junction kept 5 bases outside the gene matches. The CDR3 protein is CASRDRVIGELFF. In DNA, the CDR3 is TGTGCCAGCAGAGACAGGGTTATCGGGGAGCTGTTTTTT.

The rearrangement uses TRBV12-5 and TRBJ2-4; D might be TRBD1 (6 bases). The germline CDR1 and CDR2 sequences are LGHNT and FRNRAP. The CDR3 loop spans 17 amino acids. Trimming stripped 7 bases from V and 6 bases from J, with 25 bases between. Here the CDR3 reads CASVTVGHPNSGNIQYF. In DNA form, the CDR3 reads TGTGCTAGTGTCACCGTGGGACACCCCAACTCGGGAAACATTCAGTACTTC.

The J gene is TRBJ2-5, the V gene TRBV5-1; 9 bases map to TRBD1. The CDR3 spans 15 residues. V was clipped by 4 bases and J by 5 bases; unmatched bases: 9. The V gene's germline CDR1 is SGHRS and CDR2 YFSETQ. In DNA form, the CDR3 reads TGCGCCAGCAGCCTCCGGACAGGGGACGCGGAGACCCAGTACTTC. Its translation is CASSLRTGDAETQYF.

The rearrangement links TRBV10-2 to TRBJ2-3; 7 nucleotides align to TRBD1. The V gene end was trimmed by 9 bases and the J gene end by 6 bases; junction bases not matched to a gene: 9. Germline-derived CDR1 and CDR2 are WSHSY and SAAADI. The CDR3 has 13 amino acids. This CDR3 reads CASKTGERDTQYF. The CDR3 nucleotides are TGCGCCAGTAAAACAGGGGAACGGGATACGCAGTATTTT.

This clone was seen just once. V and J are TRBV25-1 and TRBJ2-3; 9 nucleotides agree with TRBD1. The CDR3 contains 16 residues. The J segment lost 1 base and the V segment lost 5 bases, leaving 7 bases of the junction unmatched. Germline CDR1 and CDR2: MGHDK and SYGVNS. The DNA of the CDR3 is TGTGCCAGCAGTCAACTACAGGGGGCTCGCACAGATACGCAGTATTTT. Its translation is CASSQLQGARTDTQYF.

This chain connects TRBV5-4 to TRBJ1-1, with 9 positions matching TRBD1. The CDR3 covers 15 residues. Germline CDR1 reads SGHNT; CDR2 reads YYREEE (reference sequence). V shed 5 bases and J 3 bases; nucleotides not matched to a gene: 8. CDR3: CASRQGAPGDTEAFF. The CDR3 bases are TGTGCCAGCAGACAGGGGGCGCCCGGGGACACTGAAGCTTTCTTT.

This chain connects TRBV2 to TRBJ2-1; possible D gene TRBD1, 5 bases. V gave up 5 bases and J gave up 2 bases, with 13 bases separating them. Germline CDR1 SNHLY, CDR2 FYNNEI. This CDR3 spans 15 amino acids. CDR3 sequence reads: CASSQTEVPYNEQFF. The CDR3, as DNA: TGTGCCAGCAGTCAGACAGAGGTACCCTACAATGAGCAGTTCTTC. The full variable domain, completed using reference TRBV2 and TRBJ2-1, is EPEVTQTPSHQVTQMGQEVILRCVPISNHLYFYWYRQILGQKVEFLVSFYNNEISEKSEIFDDQFSVERPDGSNFTLKIRSTKLEDSAMYFCASSQTEVPYNEQFFGPGTRLTVL.

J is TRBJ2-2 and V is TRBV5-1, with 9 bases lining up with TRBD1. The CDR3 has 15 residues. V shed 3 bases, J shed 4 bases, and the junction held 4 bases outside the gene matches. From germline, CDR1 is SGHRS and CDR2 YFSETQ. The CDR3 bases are TGCGCCAGCAGCTGGGGGACAGGGAGCACCGGGGAGCTGTTTTTT. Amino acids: CASSWGTGSTGELFF. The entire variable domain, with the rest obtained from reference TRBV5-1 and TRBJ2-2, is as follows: KAGVTQTPRYLIKTRGQQVTLSCSPISGHRSVSWYQQTPGQGLQFLFEYFSETQRNKGNFPGRFSGRQFSNSRSEMNVSTLELGDSALYLCASSWGTGSTGELFFGEGSRLTVL.

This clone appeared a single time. The CDR3 sequence is CASSLAGSMAYTF. CDR3 nucleotide sequence: TGTGCCAGCAGCTTGGCCGGGTCTATGGCCTACACCTTC. The V and J genes are TRBV5-5 and TRBJ1-2; D remains ambiguous. The CDR3 spans 13 residues. Germline V lookup: CDR1 SGHKS, CDR2 YYEKEE (reference sequence). V lost 0 bases and J lost 10, with 13 bases in between.

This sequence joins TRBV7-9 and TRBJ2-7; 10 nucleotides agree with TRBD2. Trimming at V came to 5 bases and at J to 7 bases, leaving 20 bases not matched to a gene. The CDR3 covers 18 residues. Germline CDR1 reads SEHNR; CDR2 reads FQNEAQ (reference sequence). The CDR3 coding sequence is TGTGCCAGCAGCCCAGGAGGGGAAGGACTAGCGGCGGTAGGGGAGCAGTACTTC. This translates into CASSPGGEGLAAVGEQYF.

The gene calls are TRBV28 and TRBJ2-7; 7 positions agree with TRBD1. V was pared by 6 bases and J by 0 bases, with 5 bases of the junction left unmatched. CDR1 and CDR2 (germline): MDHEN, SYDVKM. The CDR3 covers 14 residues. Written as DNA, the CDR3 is TGTGCCAGCAGCGGGGACAGTACCTCCTACGAGCAGTACTTC. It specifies CASSGDSTSYEQYF. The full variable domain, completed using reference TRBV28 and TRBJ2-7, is DVKVTQSSRYLVKRTGEKVFLECVQDMDHENMFWYRQDPGLGLRLIYFSYDVKMKEKGDIPEGYSVSREKKERFSLILESASTNQTSMYLCASSGDSTSYEQYFGPGTRLTVT.

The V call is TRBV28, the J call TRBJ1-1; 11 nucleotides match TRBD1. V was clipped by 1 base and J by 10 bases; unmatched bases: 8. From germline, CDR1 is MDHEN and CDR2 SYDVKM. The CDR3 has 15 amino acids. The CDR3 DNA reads TGTGCCAGCAGTTTATTTTCGGACAGGGGGCGGGGAGCTTTCTTT. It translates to CASSLFSDRGRGAFF.

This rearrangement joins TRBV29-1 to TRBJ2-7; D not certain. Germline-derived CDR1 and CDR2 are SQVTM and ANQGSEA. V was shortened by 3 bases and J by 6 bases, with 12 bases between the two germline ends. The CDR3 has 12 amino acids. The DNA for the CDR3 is TGCAGCGTTGAGAGTAGTCCCCTCGAGCAGTACTTC. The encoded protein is CSVESSPLEQYF.

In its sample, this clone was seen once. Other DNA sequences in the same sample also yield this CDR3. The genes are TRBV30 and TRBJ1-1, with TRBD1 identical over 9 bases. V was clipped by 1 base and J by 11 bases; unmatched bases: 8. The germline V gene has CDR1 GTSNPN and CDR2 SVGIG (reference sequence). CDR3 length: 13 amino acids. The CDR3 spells CAWSAGQGIEAFF. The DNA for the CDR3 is TGTGCCTGGAGTGCAGGACAGGGGATCGAGGCTTTCTTT.

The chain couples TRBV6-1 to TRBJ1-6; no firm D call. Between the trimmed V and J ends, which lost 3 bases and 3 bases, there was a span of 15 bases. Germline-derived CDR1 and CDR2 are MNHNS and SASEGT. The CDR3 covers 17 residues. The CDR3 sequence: CASSENFRIFYNSPLHF. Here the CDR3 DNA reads TGTGCCAGCAGTGAGAATTTCAGGATTTTCTATAATTCACCCCTCCACTTT.

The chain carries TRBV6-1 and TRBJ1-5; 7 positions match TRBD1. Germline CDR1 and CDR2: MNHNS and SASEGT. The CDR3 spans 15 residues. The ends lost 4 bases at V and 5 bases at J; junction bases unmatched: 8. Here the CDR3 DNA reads TGTGCCAGCAGTGCGCCGGGACAGCCATATCAGCCCCAGCATTTT. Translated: CASSAPGQPYQPQHF.

CDR3 DNA: TGTGCCAGCAGCCCCGGGACAGGGGCTGGAAACACCATATATTTT. It is translated as CASSPGTGAGNTIYF. The chain employs TRBV7-9 and TRBJ1-3; 10 bases match TRBD1. Per the germline V gene, CDR1 is SEHNR and CDR2 is FQNEAQ (reference sequence). With 5 bases clipped from V and 2 bases from J, the junction kept 3 bases outside the gene matches. The CDR3 is 15 amino acids.

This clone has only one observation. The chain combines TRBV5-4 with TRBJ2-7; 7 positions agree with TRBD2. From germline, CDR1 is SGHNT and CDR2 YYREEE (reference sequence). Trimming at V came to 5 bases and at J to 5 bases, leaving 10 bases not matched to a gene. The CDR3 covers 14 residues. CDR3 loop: CASSEGTNSNEQYF. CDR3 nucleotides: TGTGCCAGCAGTGAGGGGACTAATTCGAACGAGCAGTACTTC. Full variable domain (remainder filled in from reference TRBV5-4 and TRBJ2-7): ETGVTQSPTHLIKTRGQQVTLRCSSQSGHNTVSWYQQALGQGPQFIFQYYREEENGRGNFPPRFSGLQFPNYSSELNVNALELDDSALYLCASSEGTNSNEQYFGPGTRLTVT.

CDR3 amino acids: CASSPPGSIEQYF. In DNA, the CDR3 is TGTGCCAGCAGCCCCCCCGGTAGCATCGAGCAGTACTTC. This chain connects TRBV7-3 to TRBJ2-7; no reliable D call. CDR1 is SGHTA and CDR2 is FQGTGA in the germline V gene. V gave up 5 bases and J gave up 6 bases, with 14 bases separating them. CDR3 length: 13 amino acids.

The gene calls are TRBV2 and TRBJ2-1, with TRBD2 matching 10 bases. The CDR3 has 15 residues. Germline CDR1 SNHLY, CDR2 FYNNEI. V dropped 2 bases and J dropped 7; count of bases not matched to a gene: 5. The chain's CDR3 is CASSELAGVGNEQFF. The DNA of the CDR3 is TGTGCCAGCAGTGAACTAGCGGGAGTTGGAAATGAGCAGTTCTTC.

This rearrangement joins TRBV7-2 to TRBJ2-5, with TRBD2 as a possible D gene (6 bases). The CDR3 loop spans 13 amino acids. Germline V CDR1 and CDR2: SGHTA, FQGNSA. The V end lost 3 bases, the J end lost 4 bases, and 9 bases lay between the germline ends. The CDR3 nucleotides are TGTGCCAGCAGCTTTCAGGAGGGAGAGACCCAGTACTTC. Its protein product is CASSFQEGETQYF.

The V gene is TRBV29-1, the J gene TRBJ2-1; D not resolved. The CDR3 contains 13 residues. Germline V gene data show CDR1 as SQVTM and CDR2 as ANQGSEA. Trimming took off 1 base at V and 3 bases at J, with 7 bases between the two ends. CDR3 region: CSVEGPVYNEQFF. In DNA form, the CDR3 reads TGCAGCGTTGAAGGGCCCGTCTACAATGAGCAGTTCTTC.

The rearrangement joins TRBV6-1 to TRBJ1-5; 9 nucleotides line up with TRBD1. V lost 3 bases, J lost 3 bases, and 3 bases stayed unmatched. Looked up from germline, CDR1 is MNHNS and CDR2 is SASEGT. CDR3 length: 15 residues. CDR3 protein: CASSDGTGYNQPQHF. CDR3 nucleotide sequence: TGTGCCAGCAGTGACGGGACAGGGTACAATCAGCCCCAGCATTTT.

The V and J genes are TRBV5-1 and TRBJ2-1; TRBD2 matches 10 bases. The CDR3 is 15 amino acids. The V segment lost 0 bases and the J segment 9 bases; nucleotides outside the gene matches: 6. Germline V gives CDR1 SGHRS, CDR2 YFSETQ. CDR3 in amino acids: CASSLDPSGGSEQFF. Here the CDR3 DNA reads TGCGCCAGCAGCTTGGATCCTAGCGGGGGCAGTGAGCAGTTCTTC. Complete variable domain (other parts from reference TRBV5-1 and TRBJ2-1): KAGVTQTPRYLIKTRGQQVTLSCSPISGHRSVSWYQQTPGQGLQFLFEYFSETQRNKGNFPGRFSGRQFSNSRSEMNVSTLELGDSALYLCASSLDPSGGSEQFFGPGTRLTVL.

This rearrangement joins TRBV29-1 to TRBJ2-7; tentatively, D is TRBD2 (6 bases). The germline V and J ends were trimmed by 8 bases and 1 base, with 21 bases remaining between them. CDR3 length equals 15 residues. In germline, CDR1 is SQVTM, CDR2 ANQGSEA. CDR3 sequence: CSIGGRPGESYEQYF. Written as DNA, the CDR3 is TGCAGCATTGGGGGGAGGCCCGGCGAGTCCTACGAGCAGTACTTC.

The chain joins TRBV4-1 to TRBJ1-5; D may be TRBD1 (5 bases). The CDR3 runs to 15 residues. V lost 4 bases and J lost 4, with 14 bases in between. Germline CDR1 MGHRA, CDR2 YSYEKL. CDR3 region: CASSRQGIQNQPQHF. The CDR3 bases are TGCGCCAGCAGCCGCCAGGGTATACAGAATCAGCCCCAGCATTTT.

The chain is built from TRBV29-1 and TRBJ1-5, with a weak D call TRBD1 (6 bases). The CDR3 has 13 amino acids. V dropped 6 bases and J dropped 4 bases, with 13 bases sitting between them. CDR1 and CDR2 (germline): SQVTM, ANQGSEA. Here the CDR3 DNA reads TGCAGCGTGGGGGACACCAATAATCAGCCCCAGCATTTT. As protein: CSVGDTNNQPQHF. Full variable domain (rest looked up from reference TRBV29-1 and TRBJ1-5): SAVISQKPSRDICQRGTSLTIQCQVDSQVTMMFWYRQQPGQSLTLIATANQGSEATYESGFVIDKFPISRPNLTFSTLTVSNMSPEDSSIYLCSVGDTNNQPQHFGDGTRLSIL.

In DNA, the CDR3 is TGCGCCAGCAGCTTTATTAGGGGAAGCTCCTACAATGAGCAGTTCTTC. Its protein is CASSFIRGSSYNEQFF. The chain joins TRBV5-1 to TRBJ2-1; tentatively, D is TRBD1 (5 bases). The CDR3 consists of 16 residues. With 2 bases removed from V and 0 bases from J, the gap between germline ends came to 12 bases. CDR1 and CDR2 from the germline V gene are SGHRS and YFSETQ.